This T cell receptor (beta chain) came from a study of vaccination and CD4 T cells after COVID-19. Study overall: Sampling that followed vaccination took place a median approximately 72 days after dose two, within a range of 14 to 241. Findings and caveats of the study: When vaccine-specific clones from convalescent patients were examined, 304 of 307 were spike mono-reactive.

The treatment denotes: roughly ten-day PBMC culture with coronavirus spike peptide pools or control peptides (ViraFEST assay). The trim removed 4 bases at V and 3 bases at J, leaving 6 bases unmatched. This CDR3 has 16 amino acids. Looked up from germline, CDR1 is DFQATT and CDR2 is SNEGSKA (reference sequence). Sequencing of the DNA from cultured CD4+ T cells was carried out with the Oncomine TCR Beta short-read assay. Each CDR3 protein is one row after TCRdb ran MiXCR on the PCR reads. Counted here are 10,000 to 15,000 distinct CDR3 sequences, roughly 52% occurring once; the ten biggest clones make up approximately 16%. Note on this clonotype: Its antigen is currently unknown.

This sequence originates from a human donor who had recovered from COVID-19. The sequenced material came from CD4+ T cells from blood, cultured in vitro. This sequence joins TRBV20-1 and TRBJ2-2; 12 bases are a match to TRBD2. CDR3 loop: CSAKKGLAGHTGELFF. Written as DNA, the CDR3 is TGCAGTGCTAAGAAAGGACTAGCGGGGCACACCGGGGAGCTGTTTTTT.